This TCR beta chain came from a study of control samples from healthy donors and cancer patients. TCRdb keeps only in-frame clones here, not all; method: immunoSEQ multiplex PCR. There are about 150,000 clones in the sample; 93% occur only once, and around 2.2% lies in the top ten. The germline gives CDR1 MDHEN, CDR2 SYDVKM. The CDR3 extends over 15 amino acids. V gave up 7 bases and J gave up 6 bases; unmatched junction bases: 14. The receptor's source is a man in his forties or fifties in good health. The sequenced sample consisted of blood. The rearrangement links TRBV28 to TRBJ2-7; 8 bases fit TRBD2. In DNA form, the CDR3 reads TGTGCCAGCAACCCCGCAGCGGGAGCGCTTGGCGAGCAGTACTTC. Encoded protein: CASNPAAGALGEQYF.